This T cell receptor beta chain was identified in a study of cytomegalovirus exposure and HLA in healthy donors. At the level of the study: Some 87 million unique TCRs from HLA-typed donors were held in an early release of data. The study, taken as a whole, reports: More than 150 TCR beta chains were listed as cytomegalovirus-associated. Later analysis showed most CMV-associated TCR beta chains appearing HLA-restricted.

The ends lost 2 bases at V and 1 base at J; junction bases unmatched: 19. Germline CDR1 LGHNA, CDR2 YSLEER. This CDR3 spans 20 amino acids. PCR used 60 Vbeta primers and 13 Jbeta primers. Assay used: immunoSEQ multiplex PCR; TCRdb lists only in-frame clones, some missing. The sample records 95,000 to 100,000 clones, roughly 71% being singletons. As for this clone: Its antigen is not identified.

The TCR comes from a middle-aged man in good health and CMV-seronegative. What was sequenced was PBMCs. The rearrangement uses TRBV4-3 and TRBJ2-7; 8 nucleotides align to TRBD1. Here the CDR3 reads CASSQRSGDRGGLRSYEQYF. Here the CDR3 DNA reads TGCGCCAGCAGCCAAAGATCGGGTGACAGGGGAGGTTTGCGTTCCTACGAGCAGTACTTC.